This T cell receptor beta chain was observed in a study of spatial heterogeneity in lung cancer. Turning to the study itself: More beta-chain than alpha-chain sequences were consistently detected. Raw reads showed each unique TCR and UMI combination turning up more than ten times on average.

This clonotype was detected only a few times. MiXCR, run by TCRdb on the 5' RACE reads, gives a single entry per CDR3 protein. The profile shows 50,000 to 55,000 distinct CDR3 sequences, about 7% of them singletons. The sample's time point: sample taken at primary tumor resection. Tumor, nontumor lung or frozen PBMC supplied whole RNA that was sequenced unsorted. The CDR3 contains 17 residues. J was trimmed by 6 bases and V by 0 bases; bases with no gene match: 3. Per the germline V gene, CDR1 is LNHNV and CDR2 is YYDKDF (reference sequence). The sequence was obtained from a female donor with early-stage non-small cell lung cancer. The starting material was PBMCs, obtained at surgery. The V and J genes are TRBV15 and TRBJ2-1; 15 bases fit TRBD2. Here the CDR3 reads CATSRDKGLAGGNEQFF. The CDR3 DNA sequence: TGTGCCACCAGCAGAGACAAGGGACTAGCGGGGGGCAATGAGCAGTTCTTC.